This T cell receptor beta chain came from a study of CD8 T cells in Susac syndrome. Concerning this clonotype itself: No antigen is known for it.

cDNA came from 0.5 to 1 ug RNA primed by random hexamers. MiXCR was run by TCRdb on the immunoSEQ multiplex PCR reads, yielding one entry per CDR3 protein. The sample shows around 200,000 distinct CDR3 sequences, 90% to 95% of them seen only once. General study findings and limits: As acknowledged by the study, its TCR sequencing and HLA analysis included a relatively small number of individuals.

Germline V gene data show CDR1 as MNHEY and CDR2 as SVGAGI. The CDR3 sequence is 19 residues long. Between the trimmed V and J ends, which lost 0 bases and 2 bases, there was a span of 22 bases. The chain recombines TRBV6-5 with TRBJ2-5; D is perhaps TRBD1 or TRBD2 (6 bases each). This receptor was identified in a human donor in good health. Sequencing input: CD4+ T cells from PBMCs. CDR3: CASSYSRWGAGGMQETQYF. Here the CDR3 DNA reads TGTGCCAGCAGTTACTCGAGGTGGGGGGCTGGGGGTATGCAAGAGACCCAGTACTTC.